This T cell receptor beta chain is from a study of tumor-infiltrating lymphocytes in primary liver carcinoma. Study at large: Roughly 3.65 to 7.13 million productive TCRbeta reads came from each sample, comparable across tissue types.

Regarding this clonotype: Antigen unknown. One end of the junction fails to match germline, which may point to a read error.

Synthesis of TCR beta cDNA was carried out from 450 to 650 ng total RNA with a constant-region primer. What produced the TCR beta libraries was three nested multiplex PCR rounds using slightly modified ARM-PCR. A C-beta reverse primer was combined with TRBV1-TRBV30 forward primers in the first two PCR rounds, and each round had 9 to 10 cycles. TCRdb called the multiplex PCR reads again in MiXCR, with one record for every CDR3 protein. Altogether 250,000 to 350,000 distinct CDR3 sequences are present, 58% being singletons, with the ten largest covering around 15%. Out of unsorted whole blood came the blood RNA, and germline DNA was extracted as well. This CDR3 comprises 16 residues. CDR1 and CDR2 (germline): MNHNY, SVGAGI (reference sequence). The study's findings and limits: Because of bulk unsorted sampling, CD4+ and CD8+ repertoires were not subjected to comparison. Tumors reached a significantly greater top-250-clone fraction than blood did (p = 0.039).

This sequence joins TRBV6-6 and TRBJ2-1, with TRBD2 matching 9 bases. The source is a woman aged 25 to 39 with primary liver carcinoma and hepatitis B virus infection. Sequencing used peripheral blood. The CDR3 DNA sequence: TGTGACAGCAGTCAAAGGAGTAGCGGGAGCTACAATGAGCAGTTCTTC. Its translation: CDSSQRSSGSYNEQFF.